This T cell receptor beta chain is drawn from a study of human T cells and chemical hapten exposure. Study-wide results and limits: Higher patch test scores went with higher counts of PT1 expanded TCRs.

TCRdb re-called the RACE reads through MiXCR, storing one row per CDR3 protein. The sample gives 150,000 to 200,000 distinct CDR3 sequences, around a quarter of which show up once; 2.1% is in the top ten. This sample's time point: patch test 3, about 24 weeks after DPC sensitization. The treatment is: therapeutic diphenylcyclopropenone sensitization with weekly scalp DPC. CDR3 length: 12 residues. Germline-derived CDR1 and CDR2 are SQVTM and ANQGSEA. The V segment lost 6 bases and the J segment 5 bases; nucleotides outside the gene matches: 6. This clonotype was counted only a few times. Antigen specificity is unknown.

The receptor was derived from a woman in her late teens or twenties with alopecia areata. Some clones in this sample may be carry-over from other donors' samples. This sample comprised whole blood, obtained in connection with sensitization to the hapten diphenylcyclopropenone (DPC). The V and J genes are TRBV29-1 and TRBJ2-5; 7 nucleotides agree with TRBD2. CDR3 protein: CSVQGRAETQYF. The CDR3 DNA sequence: TGCAGCGTCCAAGGGAGGGCGGAGACCCAGTACTTC.